This T cell receptor beta chain was documented in a study of CD8+ T cells in alopecia areata. Whole-study context: Those treated were given oral tofacitinib at 5 to 10 mg twice daily. Study-wide results and caveats: Clonality exceeded that of normal scalp in lesional scalp, most notably in alopecia totalis/universalis. Patients displayed less clarity in TCR sharing than mice, a finding possibly related to HLA.

Sorted out of PBMCs were CD4+ T cells and CD8+ T cells. Notes on this clone: The antigen is unknown.

RNA was extracted and reverse transcribed into cDNA as the sequencing template. Sequenced by immunoSEQ multiplex PCR; TCRdb stores in-frame clones only, minus some. The sample gives roughly 250,000 clones, 65% to 70% of which show up once; more than 0.95% is in the top ten. Between the trimmed V and J ends, which lost 0 bases and 7 bases, there was a span of 9 bases. This CDR3 has 13 residues. In germline, CDR1 is KGHSH, CDR2 LQKENI. This clonotype originated in a human donor with alopecia areata. This specimen consisted of CD4+ T cells sorted from blood, obtained at week 0. The chain links TRBV18 to TRBJ1-1, with D uncertain. CDR3 nucleotide sequence: TGTGCCAGCTCACCACCGCGGGCCTATGAAGCTTTCTTT. Its protein is CASSPPRAYEAFF.